This passage covers 11 T cell receptor beta chains from one sample sequenced in a study of T cell changes during pregnancy in multiple sclerosis. The assay was immunoSEQ multiplex PCR, and TCRdb's table has in-frame clones only and misses some. The data contain 25,000 to 35,000 clones, roughly 88% of them seen just once; the ten biggest clones take up 0.74%. Sequences were derived from CD4+ T cells from peripheral blood mononuclear cells, sampled in the first trimester of pregnancy. Receptors originate from a female donor in good health, enrolled as a control in a pregnancy study.

The chain links TRBV28 to TRBJ1-1; D may be TRBD1 (6 bases). Trimming took off 5 bases at V and 0 bases at J, with 19 bases between the two ends. Germline-derived CDR1 and CDR2 are MDHEN and SYDVKM. CDR3 size: 17 residues. CDR3 region: CASSTFRTEPLNTEAFF. In DNA form, the CDR3 reads TGTGCCAGCAGTACATTTCGGACAGAACCTCTGAACACTGAAGCTTTCTTT. The full variable domain, its missing parts supplied by reference TRBV28 and TRBJ1-1, is DVKVTQSSRYLVKRTGEKVFLECVQDMDHENMFWYRQDPGLGLRLIYFSYDVKMKEKGDIPEGYSVSREKKERFSLILESASTNQTSMYLCASSTFRTEPLNTEAFFGQGTRLTVV.

V gene TRBV5-4 combines with J gene TRBJ2-1, with TRBD2 matching 12 bases. The CDR3 consists of 17 residues. J was trimmed by 0 bases and V by 2 bases; bases with no gene match: 3. CDR1 is SGHNT, CDR2 YYREEE, per germline (reference sequence). This CDR3 reads CASSFGLAGTSYNEQFF. DNA of the CDR3: TGTGCCAGCAGCTTCGGACTAGCGGGGACCTCCTACAATGAGCAGTTCTTC.

This clone was counted only a few times. The chain joins TRBV19 to TRBJ2-7, with 8 bases aligning to TRBD1. The CDR3 covers 15 residues. Germline trimming cut 3 bases from V and 3 bases from J; bases unmatched to any gene: 7. The germline V gene encodes CDR1 LNHDA and CDR2 SQIVND (reference sequence). The CDR3 is CASSIRTGTRYEQYF. The CDR3 DNA follows: TGTGCCAGTAGTATTAGGACAGGGACTCGCTACGAGCAGTACTTC.

The chain employs TRBV29-1 and TRBJ2-5; tentatively, D is TRBD1 (6 bases). The V gene's germline CDR1 is SQVTM and CDR2 ANQGSEA. V dropped 3 bases and J dropped 5 bases, with 16 bases sitting between them. CDR3 length equals 14 residues. CDR3 sequence (DNA): TGCAGCGTTGATCGTGGGGGCGCGATGGAGACCCAGTACTTC. Residues: CSVDRGGAMETQYF. The entire variable domain, with the rest obtained from reference TRBV29-1 and TRBJ2-5, is as follows: SAVISQKPSRDICQRGTSLTIQCQVDSQVTMMFWYRQQPGQSLTLIATANQGSEATYESGFVIDKFPISRPNLTFSTLTVSNMSPEDSSIYLCSVDRGGAMETQYFGPGTRLLVL.

The genes are TRBV4-1 and TRBJ1-4; maybe TRBD1 (5 bases). Germline V CDR1 and CDR2: MGHRA, YSYEKL. The CDR3 runs to 13 residues. V was cut by 4 bases and J by 8 bases, with 11 bases left in between. CDR3 residues: CASSLIRGEKLFF. CDR3 DNA: TGCGCCAGCAGCCTAATTCGGGGGGAAAAACTGTTTTTT.

The rearrangement links TRBV27 to TRBJ1-4, with D possibly TRBD1 on 6 matching bases. The CDR3 totals 15 residues. CDR1 and CDR2 from the germline V gene are MNHEY and SMNVEV (reference sequence). The ends were cut back, 5 bases at V and 8 bases at J, with 18 bases in the middle. The CDR3 is CASSPPQGTGEKLFF. The CDR3 nucleotides read TGTGCCAGCAGTCCACCACAGGGAACTGGGGAAAAACTGTTTTTT.

This chain uses TRBV30 with TRBJ2-7, with 7 bases lining up with TRBD2. The J segment lost 3 bases and the V segment lost 5 bases, leaving 7 bases of the junction unmatched. Germline V gives CDR1 GTSNPN, CDR2 SVGIG (reference sequence). This CDR3 contains 13 residues. The CDR3 DNA sequence: TGTGCCTGGTCGGGGGGAGATCACTACGAGCAGTACTTC. As protein: CAWSGGDHYEQYF.

The CDR3 DNA reads TGTGCCACCACCGACAGGGGGCTTCATGGCTACACCTTC. This translates into CATTDRGLHGYTF. The chain has TRBV6-6 and TRBJ1-2; 10 bases line up with TRBD1. The germline gives CDR1 MNHNY, CDR2 SVGAGI (reference sequence). The J segment lost 6 bases and the V segment lost 10 bases, leaving 8 bases of the junction unmatched. The CDR3 runs 13 residues.

This clone has only one observation. The chain employs TRBV5-1 and TRBJ2-3; the match to TRBD2 covers 9 bases. Losses at the gene ends were 4 bases for V and 3 bases for J; bases not matched to a gene: 12. Germline CDR1 SGHRS, CDR2 YFSETQ. The CDR3 has 17 residues. This chain's CDR3 is CASSPVEAGGPTDTQYF. Written as DNA, the CDR3 is TGCGCCAGCAGCCCGGTGGAAGCGGGGGGTCCGACAGATACGCAGTATTTT.

In DNA, the CDR3 is TGTGCCAGCAGCGTAGGACAGGGACGTGGAGAGACCCAGTACTTC. This translates into CASSVGQGRGETQYF. The rearrangement links TRBV9 to TRBJ2-5, with 7 bases matching TRBD1. The CDR3 is 15 residues long. The germline V gene has CDR1 SGDLS and CDR2 YYNGEE. Trimming took 0 bases from V and 4 from J; bases not matched to a gene: 6.

The V gene is TRBV10-3, the J gene TRBJ2-2; 7 positions match TRBD1. CDR1 and CDR2 from the germline V gene are ENHRY and SYGVKD. CDR3 length: 15 amino acids. Trimming cost V 11 bases and J 0 bases; bases outside gene matches: 9. The CDR3, as DNA: TGTGCCTCTAGTGGCGGACAGGCGAACACCGGGGAGCTGTTTTTT. Amino acid sequence: CASSGGQANTGELFF.